This record covers a single T cell receptor beta chain. The antigen remains unidentified. Germline V CDR1 and CDR2: MNHNS, SASEGT. The CDR3 sequence is 17 residues long. The germline V and J ends were trimmed by 0 bases and 4 bases, with 17 bases remaining between them. Assay used: immunoSEQ multiplex PCR; TCRdb lists only in-frame clones, some missing. This sample has 65,000 to 85,000 clones, with about four fifths found just once. These data are taken from a study of T cell responses to AZD1222 COVID-19 vaccine. Study-level results: Donors were mostly white British, more females; clonal diversity possibly underestimated. Only six people who got AZD1222 tested seropositive at baseline.

The sample in question was peripheral blood, obtained 28 days after the second AZD1222 dose. The clonotype originates from an adult who received the AZD1222 COVID-19 vaccine. V gene TRBV6-1 combines with J gene TRBJ2-3, with D unresolved. This CDR3 reads CASSEAFVGGISDTQYF. CDR3 sequence (DNA): TGTGCCAGCAGTGAAGCTTTTGTGGGTGGTATCTCAGATACGCAGTATTTT.